The sample holds many counts of the clone carrying this TCR beta chain. One entry per CDR3 protein results from TCRdb running MiXCR on the RT-PCR reads. This sample yields about 700,000 distinct CDR3 sequences, of which 14% are seen a single time; around 3.3% belongs to the top ten. CDR3 size: 13 residues. Germline assignment: CDR1 MNHEY and CDR2 SVGAGI. J lost 2 bases, V lost 7 bases, and 4 bases had no gene match. This sequence originates from a female donor in good health, serving as a healthy control. What was sequenced was memory CD4+ T cells from blood. This chain links TRBV6-5 with TRBJ1-2; 7 bases line up with TRBD1. The CDR3 DNA reads TGTGCCAGCACCAAGGGACAGAACTATGGCTACACCTTC. As protein: CASTKGQNYGYTF.